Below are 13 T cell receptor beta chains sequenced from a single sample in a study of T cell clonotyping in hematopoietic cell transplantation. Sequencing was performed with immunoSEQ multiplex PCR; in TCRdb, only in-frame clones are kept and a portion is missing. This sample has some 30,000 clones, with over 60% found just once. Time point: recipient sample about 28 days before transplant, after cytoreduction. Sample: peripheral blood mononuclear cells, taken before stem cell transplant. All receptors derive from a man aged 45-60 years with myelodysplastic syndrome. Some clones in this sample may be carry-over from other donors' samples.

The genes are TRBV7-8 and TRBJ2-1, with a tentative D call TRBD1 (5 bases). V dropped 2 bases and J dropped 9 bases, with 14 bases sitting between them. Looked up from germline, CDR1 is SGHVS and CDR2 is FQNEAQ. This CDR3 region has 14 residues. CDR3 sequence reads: CASSLPGSRIEQFF. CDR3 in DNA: TGTGCCAGCAGCTTACCAGGGTCCAGAATTGAGCAGTTCTTC.

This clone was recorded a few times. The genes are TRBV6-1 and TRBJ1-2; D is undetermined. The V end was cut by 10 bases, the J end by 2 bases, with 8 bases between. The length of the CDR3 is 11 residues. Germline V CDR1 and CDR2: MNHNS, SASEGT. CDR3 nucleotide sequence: TGTGCCACCGCGGACAACTATGGCTACACCTTC. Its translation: CATADNYGYTF.

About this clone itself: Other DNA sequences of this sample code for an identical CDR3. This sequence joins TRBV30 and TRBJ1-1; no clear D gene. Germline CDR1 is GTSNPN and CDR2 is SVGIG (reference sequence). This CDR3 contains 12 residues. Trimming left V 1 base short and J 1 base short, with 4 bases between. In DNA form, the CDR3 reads TGTGCCTGGAGTGACGGGAACACTGAAGCTTTCTTT. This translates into CAWSDGNTEAFF. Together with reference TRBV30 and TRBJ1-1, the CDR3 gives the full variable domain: SQTIHQWPATLVQPVGSPLSLECTVEGTSNPNLYWYRQAAGRGLQLLFYSVGIGQISSEVPQNLSASRPQDRQFILSSKKLLLSDSGFYLCAWSDGNTEAFFGQGTRLTVV.

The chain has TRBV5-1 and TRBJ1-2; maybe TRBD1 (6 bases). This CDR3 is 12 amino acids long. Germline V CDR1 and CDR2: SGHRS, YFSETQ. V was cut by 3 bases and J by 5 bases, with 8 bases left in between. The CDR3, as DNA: TGCGCCAGCAGCTCCCAGGGGTATGGCTACACCTTC. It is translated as CASSSQGYGYTF. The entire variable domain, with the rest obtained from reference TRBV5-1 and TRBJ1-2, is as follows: KAGVTQTPRYLIKTRGQQVTLSCSPISGHRSVSWYQQTPGQGLQFLFEYFSETQRNKGNFPGRFSGRQFSNSRSEMNVSTLELGDSALYLCASSSQGYGYTFGSGTRLTVV.

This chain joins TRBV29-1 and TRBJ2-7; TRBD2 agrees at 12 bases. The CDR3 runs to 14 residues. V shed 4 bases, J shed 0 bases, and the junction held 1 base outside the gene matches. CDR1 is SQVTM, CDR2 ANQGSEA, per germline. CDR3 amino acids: CSVGLAGVSYEQYF. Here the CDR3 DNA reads TGCAGCGTTGGACTAGCGGGAGTCTCCTACGAGCAGTACTTC.

In DNA, the CDR3 is TGTGCCACCTCCAAGGGGAACAATGAGCAGTTCTTC. Protein product: CATSKGNNEQFF. The V and J genes are TRBV6-6 and TRBJ2-1, with a weak D call TRBD1 (5 bases). Trimming took off 10 bases at V and 5 bases at J, with 12 bases between the two ends. This CDR3 region has 12 residues. Germline CDR1 and CDR2: MNHNY and SVGAGI (reference sequence).

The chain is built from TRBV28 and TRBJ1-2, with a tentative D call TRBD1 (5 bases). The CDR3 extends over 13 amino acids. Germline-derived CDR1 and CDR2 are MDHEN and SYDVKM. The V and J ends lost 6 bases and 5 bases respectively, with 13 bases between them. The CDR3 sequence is CASRFDSLYGYTF. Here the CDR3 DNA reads TGTGCCAGCAGATTTGACAGTCTTTATGGCTACACCTTC.

This chain's CDR3 is CASSLNSGSSYEQYF. As DNA, the CDR3 is TGTGCCAGCAGCTTAAATAGCGGGAGCTCCTACGAGCAGTACTTC. V gene TRBV5-4 combines with J gene TRBJ2-7, with 9 bases matching TRBD2. CDR1 and CDR2 from the germline V gene are SGHNT and YYREEE (reference sequence). This CDR3 contains 15 residues. Losses at the gene ends were 2 bases for V and 0 bases for J; bases not matched to a gene: 3.

The CDR3 nucleotides read TGCAGCGTTGAAGATCTAGGGGGAGGCTACACCTTC. Its protein is CSVEDLGGGYTF. V and J are TRBV29-1 and TRBJ1-2, with D possibly TRBD1 on 6 matching bases. The CDR3 runs 12 residues. Germline V CDR1 and CDR2: SQVTM, ANQGSEA. V lost 0 bases, J lost 8 bases, and 10 bases lay in between. The full variable domain, in which reference TRBV29-1 and TRBJ1-2 provide the parts outside the CDR3, is SAVISQKPSRDICQRGTSLTIQCQVDSQVTMMFWYRQQPGQSLTLIATANQGSEATYESGFVIDKFPISRPNLTFSTLTVSNMSPEDSSIYLCSVEDLGGGYTFGSGTRLTVV.

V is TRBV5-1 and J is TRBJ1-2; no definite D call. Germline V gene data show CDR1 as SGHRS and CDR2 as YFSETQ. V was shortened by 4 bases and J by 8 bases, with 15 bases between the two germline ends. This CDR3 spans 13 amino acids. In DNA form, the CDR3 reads TGCGCCAGCAGCAACGACGGATCAAGCGGCTACACCTTC. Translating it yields CASSNDGSSGYTF. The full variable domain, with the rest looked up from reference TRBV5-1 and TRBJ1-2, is KAGVTQTPRYLIKTRGQQVTLSCSPISGHRSVSWYQQTPGQGLQFLFEYFSETQRNKGNFPGRFSGRQFSNSRSEMNVSTLELGDSALYLCASSNDGSSGYTFGSGTRLTVV.

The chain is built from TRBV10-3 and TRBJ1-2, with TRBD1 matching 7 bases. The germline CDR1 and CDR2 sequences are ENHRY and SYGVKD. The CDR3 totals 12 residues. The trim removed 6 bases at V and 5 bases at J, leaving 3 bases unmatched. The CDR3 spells CAISQGDYGYTF. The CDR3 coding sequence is TGTGCCATCAGCCAGGGGGATTATGGCTACACCTTC.

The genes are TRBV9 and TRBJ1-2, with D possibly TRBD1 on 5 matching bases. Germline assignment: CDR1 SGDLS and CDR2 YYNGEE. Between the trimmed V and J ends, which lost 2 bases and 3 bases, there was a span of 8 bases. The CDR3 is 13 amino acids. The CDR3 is CASSVQGDYGYTF. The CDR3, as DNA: TGTGCCAGCAGCGTTCAGGGTGACTATGGCTACACCTTC. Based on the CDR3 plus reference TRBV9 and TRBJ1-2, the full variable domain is DSGVTQTPKHLITATGQRVTLRCSPRSGDLSVYWYQQSLDQGLQFLIQYYNGEERAKGNILERFSAQQFPDLHSELNLSSLELGDSALYFCASSVQGDYGYTFGSGTRLTVV.

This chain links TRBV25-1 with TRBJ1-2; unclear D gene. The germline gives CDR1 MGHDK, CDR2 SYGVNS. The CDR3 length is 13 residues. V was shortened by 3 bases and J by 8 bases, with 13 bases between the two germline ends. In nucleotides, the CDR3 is TGTGCCAGCAGTGAGGTTGAAGTCTCAGGCTACACCTTC. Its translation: CASSEVEVSGYTF.